These T cell receptor beta chains were read from a single sample in a study of blood T cell repertoires in COVID-19. TCRdb's table, derived via immunoSEQ multiplex PCR, lists solely in-frame clones and lacks some. The table has under 200,000 clones, 84% seen once. Sequencing input: PBMCs or T cells enriched from blood (not recorded which). Receptors originate from a man in his fifties who had recovered from COVID-19. Both conserved end residues are trimmed from each CDR3. Each record gives: CDR3 protein, clone size, V gene, J gene. Clone size, where shown, is once, few, many, or a class for clones that have expanded.

CDR3 protein: ASAAGTAPYEQY; clone size: .; V gene: TRBV19; J gene: TRBJ2-7
CDR3 protein: ASSFSGTAVLF; clone size: .; V gene: TRBV7-2; J gene: TRBJ2-2
CDR3 protein: AISGLGGGTTDTQY; clone size: .; V gene: TRBV10-3; J gene: TRBJ2-3
CDR3 protein: ASSLDGNQPQH; clone size: .; V gene: TRBV7-9; J gene: TRBJ1-5
CDR3 protein: ASSLAASSPLH; clone size: .; V gene: TRBV7-9; J gene: TRBJ1-6
CDR3 protein: ASRLGTGGEQY; clone size: .; V gene: TRBV2; J gene: TRBJ2-7
CDR3 protein: ASSLARQGTSSYT; clone size: .; V gene: TRBV7-8; J gene: TRBJ1-2
CDR3 protein: ASSQGSGRVSEAF; clone size: .; V gene: TRBV3-1/TRBV3-2; J gene: TRBJ1-1
CDR3 protein: ASSLAAGQSTDTQY; clone size: .; V gene: TRBV5-1; J gene: TRBJ2-3
CDR3 protein: ASSSGTGGYSNQPQH; clone size: .; V gene: TRBV11-2; J gene: TRBJ1-5
CDR3 protein: ASSLGQNYGYT; clone size: many; V gene: TRBV6-5; J gene: TRBJ1-2
CDR3 protein: ASGIDGYTEAF; clone size: few; V gene: TRBV12-5; J gene: TRBJ1-1
CDR3 protein: ASSQLAGTDTQY; clone size: .; V gene: TRBV3-1/TRBV3-2; J gene: TRBJ2-3
CDR3 protein: ASSGTLQGILSDTQY; clone size: .; V gene: TRBV9; J gene: TRBJ2-3
CDR3 protein: ASSFRQSTEAF; clone size: .; V gene: TRBV7-9; J gene: TRBJ1-1
CDR3 protein: ASSLYDTPFGETQY; clone size: .; V gene: TRBV7-2; J gene: TRBJ2-5
CDR3 protein: ASLRKTNTEAF; clone size: .; V gene: TRBV6-1; J gene: TRBJ1-1
CDR3 protein: ASSRPGQPNGYT; clone size: .; V gene: TRBV3-1/TRBV3-2; J gene: TRBJ1-2
CDR3 protein: ASSLAGGRSSGNTIY; clone size: .; V gene: TRBV5-1; J gene: TRBJ1-3
CDR3 protein: SVENSGGAGELF; clone size: .; V gene: TRBV29-1; J gene: TRBJ2-2
CDR3 protein: ASSPGGRGALGAETQY; clone size: .; V gene: TRBV7-9; J gene: TRBJ2-5
CDR3 protein: SGCRGQGYEQY; clone size: once; V gene: TRBV29-1; J gene: TRBJ2-7
CDR3 protein: ASRFDSQETQY; clone size: .; V gene: TRBV11-1; J gene: TRBJ2-5
CDR3 protein: ASSLNTAEAF; clone size: once; V gene: TRBV5-1; J gene: TRBJ1-1
CDR3 protein: ASSQDPRGQYEQY; clone size: .; V gene: TRBV4-2; J gene: TRBJ2-7
CDR3 protein: ASSYVAVKNIQY; clone size: .; V gene: TRBV6-6; J gene: TRBJ2-4
CDR3 protein: ASSPGTSGGLESGTQY; clone size: .; V gene: TRBV27; J gene: TRBJ2-3
CDR3 protein: ASSQDIGASTEAF; clone size: .; V gene: TRBV4-1; J gene: TRBJ1-1
CDR3 protein: ASSVEAESNQPQH; clone size: .; V gene: TRBV9; J gene: TRBJ1-5
CDR3 protein: ASSLAGGLNEQF; clone size: .; V gene: TRBV5-4; J gene: TRBJ2-1
CDR3 protein: ASSRYNSPLH; clone size: .; V gene: TRBV7-9; J gene: TRBJ1-6
CDR3 protein: AWSWRGGSYNEQF; clone size: .; V gene: TRBV30; J gene: TRBJ2-1
CDR3 protein: ASSFPGGAIPNSPLH; clone size: .; V gene: TRBV7-9; J gene: TRBJ1-6
CDR3 protein: ASSHRDRGFYGYT; clone size: few; V gene: TRBV14; J gene: TRBJ1-2
CDR3 protein: ASSELGLYQPQH; clone size: .; V gene: TRBV6-1; J gene: TRBJ1-5
CDR3 protein: ASTLVVAGGETQY; clone size: few; V gene: TRBV5-6; J gene: TRBJ2-5
CDR3 protein: ASSLEASSYEQY; clone size: .; V gene: TRBV27; J gene: TRBJ2-7
CDR3 protein: AWSSYRNTEAF; clone size: once; V gene: TRBV30; J gene: TRBJ1-1
CDR3 protein: ASSRGGQAYEQY; clone size: .; V gene: TRBV5-6; J gene: TRBJ2-7
CDR3 protein: ASSIQGGETQY; clone size: .; V gene: TRBV11-3; J gene: TRBJ2-5
CDR3 protein: ASSEGGRYSPLH; clone size: .; V gene: TRBV6-1; J gene: TRBJ1-6
CDR3 protein: ASTKPGDTQY; clone size: .; V gene: TRBV19; J gene: TRBJ2-3
CDR3 protein: ASSLARATGELF; clone size: .; V gene: TRBV5-1; J gene: TRBJ2-2
CDR3 protein: ASSYIRGNGYT; clone size: few; V gene: TRBV6-6; J gene: TRBJ1-2
CDR3 protein: ASRRLAGGQETQY; clone size: .; V gene: TRBV27; J gene: TRBJ2-5
CDR3 protein: ASSPSPRGPTDTQY; clone size: .; V gene: TRBV18; J gene: TRBJ2-3
CDR3 protein: ASRYRDRVNSPLH; clone size: .; V gene: TRBV5-6; J gene: TRBJ1-6
CDR3 protein: ASSLETGGETQY; clone size: .; V gene: TRBV5-8; J gene: TRBJ2-5
CDR3 protein: ASSQDRSSYEQY; clone size: .; V gene: TRBV4-1; J gene: TRBJ2-7
CDR3 protein: ASSLRGLTQY; clone size: .; V gene: TRBV28; J gene: TRBJ2-3
CDR3 protein: ASSLGRTGAQH; clone size: .; V gene: TRBV3-1/TRBV3-2; J gene: TRBJ1-5
CDR3 protein: ASSPRVNTEAF; clone size: few; V gene: TRBV5-1; J gene: TRBJ1-1
CDR3 protein: ASSNRAYEQY; clone size: .; V gene: TRBV6-6; J gene: TRBJ2-7
CDR3 protein: ASSPPTGNVV; clone size: .; V gene: TRBV28; J gene: TRBJ2-7
CDR3 protein: ASSDAGTGDSYYGYT; clone size: once; V gene: TRBV6-4; J gene: TRBJ1-2
CDR3 protein: ASSPFTGQTNEKLF; clone size: few; V gene: TRBV18; J gene: TRBJ1-4
CDR3 protein: ASSLAWVGRSSYNEQF; clone size: .; V gene: TRBV7-8; J gene: TRBJ2-1